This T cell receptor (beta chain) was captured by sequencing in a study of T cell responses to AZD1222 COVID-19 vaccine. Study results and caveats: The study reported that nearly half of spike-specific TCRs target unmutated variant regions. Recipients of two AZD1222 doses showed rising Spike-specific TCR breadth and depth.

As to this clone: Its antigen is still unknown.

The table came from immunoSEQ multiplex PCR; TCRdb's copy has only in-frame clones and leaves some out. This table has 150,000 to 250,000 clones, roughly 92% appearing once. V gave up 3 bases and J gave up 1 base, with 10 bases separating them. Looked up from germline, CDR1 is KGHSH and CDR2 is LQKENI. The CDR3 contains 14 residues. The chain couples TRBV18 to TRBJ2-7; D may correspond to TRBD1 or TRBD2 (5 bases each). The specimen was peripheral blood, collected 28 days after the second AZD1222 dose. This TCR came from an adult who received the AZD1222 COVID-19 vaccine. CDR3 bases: TGTGCCAGCTCACCTGGGACCCTTTCCTACGAGCAGTACTTC. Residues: CASSPGTLSYEQYF.